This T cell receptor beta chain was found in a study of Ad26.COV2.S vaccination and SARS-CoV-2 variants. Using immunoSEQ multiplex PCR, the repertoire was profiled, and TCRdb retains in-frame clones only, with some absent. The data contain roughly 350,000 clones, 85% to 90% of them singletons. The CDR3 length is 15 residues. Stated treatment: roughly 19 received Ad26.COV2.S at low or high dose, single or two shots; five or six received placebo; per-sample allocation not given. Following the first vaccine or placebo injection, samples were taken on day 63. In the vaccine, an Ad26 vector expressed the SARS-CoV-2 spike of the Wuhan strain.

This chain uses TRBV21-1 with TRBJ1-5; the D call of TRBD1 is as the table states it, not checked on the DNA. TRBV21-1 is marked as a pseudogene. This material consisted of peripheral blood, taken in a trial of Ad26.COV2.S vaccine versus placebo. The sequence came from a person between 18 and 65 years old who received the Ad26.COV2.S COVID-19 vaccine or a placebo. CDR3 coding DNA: TGTGCCAGGCTTCCGGGACAGGGATCCAATCAGCCCCAGCATTTT. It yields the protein CARLPGQGSNQPQHF.